A single T cell receptor beta chain is shown here with its context. The antigen remains undetermined. With 60 Vbeta and 13 Jbeta primers, the PCR was carried out. Clones were read by immunoSEQ multiplex PCR, and TCRdb kept only the in-frame ones, dropping some. The sample includes about 130,000 clones, 80% seen only once; the top ten take around 4.1%. Deletions cut 7 bases from V and 4 bases from J, with 10 bases between. Germline V gene lookup returns CDR1 LNHNV and CDR2 YYDKDF (reference sequence). The CDR3 runs 12 residues. This entry is derived from a study of cytomegalovirus exposure and HLA in healthy donors. Broader study findings: V- and J-gene trimming in TCR beta was tied to a missense DCLRE1C variant by an analysis performed later. Later analysis showed TCR association rates varying by HLA locus, highest for DRB1 and lowest for HLA-C. A list of 164 TCR beta chains associated with cytomegalovirus was given. Most subjects had HLA-A and HLA-B alleles reportedly predicted accurately by TCR beta sequences.

The chain joins TRBV15 to TRBJ1-2, with D unclear. The sequenced sample consisted of PBMCs. The TCR comes from a woman aged 35 to 49 in good health and CMV-seronegative. CDR3 loop: CATTGLGYGYTF. The CDR3, as DNA: TGTGCCACCACTGGGCTGGGCTATGGCTACACCTTC.